This record looks at one T cell receptor (beta chain) sequence and its context. Its antigen is still unknown. Base quality data are lacking; no much larger clone is found one base away. Ophthalmopathy patients had moderately to severely active disease, Clinical Activity Score of at least 3, NOSPECS grade of at least 4, and duration under 3 months. Any patient with an uncontrolled infection, another autoimmune disease, pregnancy or lactation was excluded. Diagnoses were based on clinical symptoms, serum thyroxine and TRAb, thyroid ultrasound and orbital computed tomography. PBMCs were separated from under 11 ml of fresh peripheral blood using Ficoll-Paque density gradient centrifugation. Trizol reagent was used to extract total RNA, and RNA quality was then checked on an Agilent 2100 Bioanalyzer. The TCR beta CDR3 regions were amplified from RNA transcripts. The first round of RT-PCR for the TCR CDR3 was performed with the HTBI primer set and the Qiagen OneStep RT-PCR kit. A second multiplex PCR round built the libraries, followed by size selection and purification. The libraries were sequenced on an Illumina HiSeq2000 using paired-end 100 bp reads. As for how the authors treated the data: SOAPnuke was used to process the raw data, throwing out any read that contained adapters or uncalled bases, had a mean Phred below 15, or lacked an exact constant-primer or identifier match. COPE v1.2.5 was used to merge the high-quality paired reads, and each unique nucleotide sequence was defined as a clonotype. MiTCR v1.1 was used to align clonotypes to the IMGT TRBV, TRBD and TRBJ reference segments. The analysis was restricted to V-J combinations with a frequency above 0.0001, which together covered about 99% of the repertoires. The TCS score was defined as the ratio of F50 (clonal expansion) to E x V (chaos), calculated using BLOSUM62-based TCRdist between CDR3 peptides within each V-J. Welch's t-statistics and random forest reduced approximately 520 V-J features to fewer than 15, which were used in a naive Bayes classifier (R e1071). TCRdb reanalyzed the raw reads on its own, using fastp at Q25 for trimming and MiXCR for clone calling, and kept in-frame beta chains. Under each unique CDR3 protein, matching rows form one entry showing the most common genes and DNA. These V and J calls originate from TCRdb's pipeline instead of the authors' own analysis. This sample gives over 400,000 distinct CDR3 sequences in total; about 15% of them show up just once. Around 14% of the sample comes from the top ten.

Spanning cysteine to phenylalanine, the CDR3 consists of 14 amino acids. Only the CDR3 DNA stays, 42 bases, in frame from base 1. CDR1 is given as MNHNS and CDR2 as SASEGT, both from the germline V gene. V is cut by 6 bases and J by 0 bases, and the space between the germline ends is 8 bases. The source of the sample is a study of T cells in Graves' hyperthyroidism and ophthalmopathy (dated by TCRdb to the late 2010s). Broadly, across the study: Peripheral blood samples were taken at initial diagnosis, before any treatment was given. Following sampling, methimazole starting at 30 mg daily was given to hyperthyroidism patients, and high-dose intravenous methylprednisolone was given to ophthalmopathy patients. TCR V-J signatures able to tell the groups apart were searched for in a discovery cohort of 100 or so patients, of whom 40 to 45 had Graves' ophthalmopathy and roughly 57 had stable Graves' hyperthyroidism. The 100 discovery patients were divided at random into training and test sets in a 7:3 ratio. The paper describes TCR Vbeta CDR3 sequencing of about 140 peripheral blood samples, made up of 43 ophthalmopathy patients, more than 70 hyperthyroidism patients and 17 progressor patients. Whether ophthalmopathy could be predicted prospectively was tested in an independent validation cohort made up of some 20 hyperthyroidism patients plus 17 patients who later progressed to ophthalmopathy. In more than 5 Graves' hyperthyroidism patients, the study also compared T-cell repertoires from thyroid tissue with T-cell repertoires from blood.

Here is what the overall study found, with its caveats: Most expanded thyroid clonotypes (frequency above 0.001) were also detected in blood, a finding suggesting that blood repertoires may reflect thyroid immune responses. No statistical method was used to fix the sample size in advance, and group allocation was not hidden from the investigators. In validation, the model predicted progression to ophthalmopathy with roughly 66% sensitivity and 72% to 85% specificity, a median of around six months before onset. In cross-validation, a model built on a 13 V-J signature told ophthalmopathy apart from stable hyperthyroidism with less than 90% sensitivity and approximately 81% specificity, and in testing the same model reached 80%/75%.

The sample was blood. The TCR sequence derives from a man aged 18 to 29 with Graves' ophthalmopathy. The chain joins TRBV6-1 to TRBJ2-2; there is no confident call for the D gene. CDR3 sequence: CASRPTPNTGELFF. The DNA sequence follows: TGTGCCAGCAGGCCGACACCGAACACCGGGGAGCTGTTTTTT.